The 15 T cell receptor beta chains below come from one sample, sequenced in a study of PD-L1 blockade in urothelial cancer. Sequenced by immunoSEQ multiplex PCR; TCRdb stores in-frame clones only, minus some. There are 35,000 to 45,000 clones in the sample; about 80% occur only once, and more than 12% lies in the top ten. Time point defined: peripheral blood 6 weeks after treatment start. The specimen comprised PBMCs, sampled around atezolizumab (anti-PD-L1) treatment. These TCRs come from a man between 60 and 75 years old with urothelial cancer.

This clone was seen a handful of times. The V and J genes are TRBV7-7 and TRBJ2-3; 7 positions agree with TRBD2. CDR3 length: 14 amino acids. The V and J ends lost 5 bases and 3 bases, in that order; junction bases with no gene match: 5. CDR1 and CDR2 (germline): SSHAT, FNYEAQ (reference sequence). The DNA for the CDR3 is TGTGCCAGCAGCCCTGGGACTACTACAGATACGCAGTATTTT. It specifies CASSPGTTTDTQYF.

The CDR3 coding sequence is TGTGCCAGTCGACAGGTCCGAGATCCCTTTTATCAGCCCCAGCATTTT. Translation gives CASRQVRDPFYQPQHF. The rearrangement links TRBV28 to TRBJ1-5, with D possibly TRBD1 on 6 matching bases. Germline lookup yields CDR1 MDHEN and CDR2 SYDVKM. V was clipped by 9 bases and J by 5 bases, with 23 bases between them. This CDR3 contains 16 residues.

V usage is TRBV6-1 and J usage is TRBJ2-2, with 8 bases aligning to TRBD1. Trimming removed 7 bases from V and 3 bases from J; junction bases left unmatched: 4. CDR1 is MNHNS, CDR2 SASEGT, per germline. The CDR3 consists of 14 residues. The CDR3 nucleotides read TGTGCCAGCAAGAACAGGGGGTACACCGGGGAGCTGTTTTTT. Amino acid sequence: CASKNRGYTGELFF.

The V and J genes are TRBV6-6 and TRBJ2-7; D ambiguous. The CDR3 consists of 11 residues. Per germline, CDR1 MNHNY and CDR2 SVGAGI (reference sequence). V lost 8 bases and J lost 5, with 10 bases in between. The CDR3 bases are TGTGCCAGCGCATCGGGTGACGAGCAGTACTTC. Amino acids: CASASGDEQYF.

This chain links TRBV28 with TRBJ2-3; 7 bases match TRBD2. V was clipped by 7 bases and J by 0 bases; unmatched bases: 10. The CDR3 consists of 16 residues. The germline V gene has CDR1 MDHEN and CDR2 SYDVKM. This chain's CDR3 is CASTPGGTASTDTQYF. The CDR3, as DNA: TGTGCCAGCACCCCCGGGGGGACCGCTAGCACAGATACGCAGTATTTT.

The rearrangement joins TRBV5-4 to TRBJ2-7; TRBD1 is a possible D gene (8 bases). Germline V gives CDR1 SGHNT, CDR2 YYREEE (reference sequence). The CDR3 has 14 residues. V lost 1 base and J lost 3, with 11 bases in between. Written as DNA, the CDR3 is TGTGCCAGCAGCTTGAGCGGGACAGGCTACGAGCAGTACTTC. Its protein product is CASSLSGTGYEQYF.

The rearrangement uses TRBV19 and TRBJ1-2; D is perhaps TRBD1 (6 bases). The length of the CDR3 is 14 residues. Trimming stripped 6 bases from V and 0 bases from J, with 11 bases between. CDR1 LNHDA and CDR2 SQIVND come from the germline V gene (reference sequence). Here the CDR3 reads CASRLTGPNYGYTF. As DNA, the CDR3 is TGTGCCAGTAGGTTGACAGGACCTAACTATGGCTACACCTTC. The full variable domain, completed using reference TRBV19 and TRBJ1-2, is DGGITQSPKYLFRKEGQNVTLSCEQNLNHDAMYWYRQDPGQGLRLIYYSQIVNDFQKGDIAEGYSVSREKKESFPLTVTSAQKNPTAFYLCASRLTGPNYGYTFGSGTRLTVV.

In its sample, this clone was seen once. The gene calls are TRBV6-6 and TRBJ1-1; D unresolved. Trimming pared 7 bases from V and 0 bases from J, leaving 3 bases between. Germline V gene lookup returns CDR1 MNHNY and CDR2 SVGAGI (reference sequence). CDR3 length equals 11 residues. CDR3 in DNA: TGTGCCAGCATTATGAACACTGAAGCTTTCTTT. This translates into CASIMNTEAFF.

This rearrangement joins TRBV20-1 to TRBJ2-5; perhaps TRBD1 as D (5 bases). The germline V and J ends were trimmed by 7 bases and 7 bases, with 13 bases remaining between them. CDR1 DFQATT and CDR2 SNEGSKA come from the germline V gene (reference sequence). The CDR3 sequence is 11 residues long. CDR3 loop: CSGDSIGTQYF. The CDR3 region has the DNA TGCAGTGGCGACAGTATCGGGACCCAGTACTTC.

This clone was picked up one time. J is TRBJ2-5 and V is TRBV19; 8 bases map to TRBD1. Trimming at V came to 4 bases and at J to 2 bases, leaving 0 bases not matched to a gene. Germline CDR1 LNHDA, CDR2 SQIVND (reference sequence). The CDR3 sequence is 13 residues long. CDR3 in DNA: TGTGCCAGTAGTAACAGGGGGCAAGAGACCCAGTACTTC. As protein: CASSNRGQETQYF.

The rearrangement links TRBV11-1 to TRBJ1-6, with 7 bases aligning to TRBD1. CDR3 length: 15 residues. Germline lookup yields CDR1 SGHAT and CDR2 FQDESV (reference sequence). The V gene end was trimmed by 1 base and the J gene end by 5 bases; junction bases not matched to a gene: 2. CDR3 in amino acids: CASSLEGAHNSPLHF. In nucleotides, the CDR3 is TGTGCCAGCAGCTTAGAGGGGGCCCATAATTCACCCCTCCACTTT.

CDR3 sequence reads: CATSRDRSSYNSPLHF. The CDR3 bases are TGTGCCACCAGCAGAGACAGAAGCTCCTATAATTCACCCCTCCACTTT. The rearrangement joins TRBV15 to TRBJ1-6, with unresolved D. The V and J ends lost 0 bases and 0 bases respectively, with 6 bases between them. The germline V gene encodes CDR1 LNHNV and CDR2 YYDKDF (reference sequence). This CDR3 spans 16 amino acids. Using reference TRBV15 and TRBJ1-6 for the parts outside the CDR3, the full variable domain is DAMVIQNPRYQVTQFGKPVTLSCSQTLNHNVMYWYQQKSSQAPKLLFHYYDKDFNNEADTPDNFQSRRPNTSFCFLDIRSPGLGDTAMYLCATSRDRSSYNSPLHFGNGTRLTVT.

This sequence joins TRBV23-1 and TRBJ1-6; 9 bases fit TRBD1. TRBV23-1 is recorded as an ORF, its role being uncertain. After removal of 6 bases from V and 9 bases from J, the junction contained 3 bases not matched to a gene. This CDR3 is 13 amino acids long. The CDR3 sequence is CASRGQGSSPLHF. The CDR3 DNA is TGCGCCAGCAGGGGACAGGGATCTTCACCCCTCCACTTT.

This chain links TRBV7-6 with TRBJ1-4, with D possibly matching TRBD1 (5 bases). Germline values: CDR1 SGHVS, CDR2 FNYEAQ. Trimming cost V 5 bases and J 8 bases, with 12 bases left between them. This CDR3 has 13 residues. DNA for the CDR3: TGTGCCAGCAGCCGCGGGGGTGGCGAAAAACTGTTTTTT. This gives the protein CASSRGGGEKLFF.

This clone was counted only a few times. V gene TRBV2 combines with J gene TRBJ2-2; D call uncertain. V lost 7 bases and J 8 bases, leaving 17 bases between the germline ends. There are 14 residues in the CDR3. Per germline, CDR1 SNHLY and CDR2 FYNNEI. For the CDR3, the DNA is TGTGCCAGCACCCCTAGTGGGTCCCCGGGGGAGCTGTTTTTT. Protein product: CASTPSGSPGELFF.